This TCR beta chain was captured in a study of CD8+CD57+ T cells in acquired aplastic anemia (dated by TCRdb to 2016 to 2019). Background on the whole study: A mean of approximately 3 ug of DNA, ranging from roughly 0.18 to 30 ug, was extracted from sorted CD4+ and CD8+ cells. CD8+CD57+ expansion was defined as frequency above the mean frequency observed in healthy subjects.

On the study overall, not on this receptor specifically: Twenty-nine CD8+ CDR3 sequences were shared between patients and controls but appeared highly expressed in patients and within their immunodominant clones. Between patients and healthy controls, no significant difference in CD8+ Simpson's diversity was found (P=0.060).

Profiling of TCR beta VDJ combinations and CDR3 sequences used genomic DNA as the template. An Illumina HiSeq 2000 was used for TCR repertoire sequencing. In the source study's methods: TRBV/TRBJ rearrangement plots, CDR3 size and DJ length profiles, and Simpson's diversity index were used to assess repertoires. The most abundant DNA sequence in the deep sequencing data was taken as the immunodominant clone. CDR3 amino acid sequences were checked for sharing across subjects and were also compared against the VDJdb database and published repertoires. TCRdb reworked the public reads: Q25 trimming with fastp, MiXCR clone assembly, productive beta chains retained. Under each unique CDR3 protein, matching rows form one entry showing the most common genes and DNA. Here the V and J calls rest on TCRdb's processing, not on the authors' analysis. For this sample there are 150,000 to 200,000 distinct CDR3 sequences; about 45% appear just once. 3.2% of the sample is in the top ten clones.

As regards this clonotype: Its specific antigen is unknown. Qualities for individual bases were not recorded, and no much larger clone is one base off.

The germline V gene specifies SNHLY as CDR1 and FYNNEI as CDR2. The CDR3 spans 13 residues, from the cysteine through the phenylalanine. CDR3 DNA is the only sequence kept; it has 39 bases, read in frame from the first base. Unmatched junction bases come to 4, with V trimmed by 8 bases and J by 8 bases. Expansion of CD8+CD57+ cells had been shown by flow cytometry in the patients chosen for sequencing. Every patient had severe acquired aplastic anemia, diagnosed using the International Study of Aplastic Anemia and Agranulocytosis and Camitta criteria. No patient had received any therapy when blood was sampled. In this study, sorted CD4+ and CD8+ T cells from the blood of healthy subjects and of severe aplastic anemia patients had their TCR repertoires deep-sequenced. In the USA, patient enrollment took place under clinicaltrials.gov protocols 00001620, 01623167, 00001397, 00071045, 00081523 and 00961064. Ficoll-Paque density gradient centrifugation was used to isolate peripheral blood mononuclear cells. Before DNA was extracted, CD4+ and CD8+ T cells were sorted using either FACS or magnetic beads.

The clonotype was recovered from a human donor with aplastic anemia. The sample consisted of sorted CD4+, CD8+, or CD8+CD57+ T cells (not recorded which) from PBMCs. The sequence links TRBV2 to TRBJ1-6, with 9 bases in between that match TRBD1. The CDR3 region has the sequence CASGRQGDSPLHF. The DNA sequence is given as TGTGCCAGCGGTCGACAGGGGGATTCACCCCTCCACTTT.